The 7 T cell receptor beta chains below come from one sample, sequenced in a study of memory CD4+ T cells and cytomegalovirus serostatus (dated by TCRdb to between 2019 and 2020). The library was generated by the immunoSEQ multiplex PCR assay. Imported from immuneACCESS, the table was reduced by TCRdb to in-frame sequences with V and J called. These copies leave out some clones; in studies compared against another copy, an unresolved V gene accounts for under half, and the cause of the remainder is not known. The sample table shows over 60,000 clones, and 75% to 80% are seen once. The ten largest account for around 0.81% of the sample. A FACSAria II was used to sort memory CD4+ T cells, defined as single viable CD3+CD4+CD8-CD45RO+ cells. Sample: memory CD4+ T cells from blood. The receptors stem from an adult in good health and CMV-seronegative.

In nucleotides, the CDR3 is TGCGCCAGCAGCCCAGGGTCAGGGGAGACCCAGTACTTC. This translates into CASSPGSGETQYF. The chain joins TRBV5-1 to TRBJ2-5; perhaps TRBD1 as D (5 bases). Between the trimmed V and J ends, which lost 4 bases and 5 bases, there was a span of 12 bases. The CDR3 is 13 residues long. Germline V gene lookup returns CDR1 SGHRS and CDR2 YFSETQ.

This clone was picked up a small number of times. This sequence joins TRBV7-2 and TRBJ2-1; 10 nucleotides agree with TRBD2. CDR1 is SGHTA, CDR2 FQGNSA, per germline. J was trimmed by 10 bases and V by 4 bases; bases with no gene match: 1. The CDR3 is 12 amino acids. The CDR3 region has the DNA TGTGCCAGCAGCTCGGGACTAGCGGAGCAGTTCTTC. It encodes CASSSGLAEQFF.

This CDR3 reads CASSVKGAGNQPQHF. In nucleotides, the CDR3 is TGTGCCAGCAGCGTAAAGGGGGCGGGCAATCAGCCCCAGCATTTT. The gene calls are TRBV2 and TRBJ1-5; 7 bases are shared with TRBD1. The CDR3 extends over 15 amino acids. Germline loops: CDR1 SNHLY, CDR2 FYNNEI. Trimming at V came to 6 bases and at J to 2 bases, leaving 7 bases not matched to a gene.

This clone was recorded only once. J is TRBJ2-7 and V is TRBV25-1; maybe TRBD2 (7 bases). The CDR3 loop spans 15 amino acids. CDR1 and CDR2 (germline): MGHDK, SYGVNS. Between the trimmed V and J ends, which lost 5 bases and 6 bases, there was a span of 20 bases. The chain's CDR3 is CASSIRGGALSEQYF. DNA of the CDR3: TGTGCCAGCAGTATTCGCGGGGGCGCCTTGAGCGAGCAGTACTTC.

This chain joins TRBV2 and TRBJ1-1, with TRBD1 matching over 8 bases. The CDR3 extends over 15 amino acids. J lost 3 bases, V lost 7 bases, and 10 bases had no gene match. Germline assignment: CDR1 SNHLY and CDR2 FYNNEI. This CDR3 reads CASTPRQGAYTEAFF. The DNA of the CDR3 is TGTGCCAGCACCCCTAGGCAGGGGGCTTACACTGAAGCTTTCTTT.

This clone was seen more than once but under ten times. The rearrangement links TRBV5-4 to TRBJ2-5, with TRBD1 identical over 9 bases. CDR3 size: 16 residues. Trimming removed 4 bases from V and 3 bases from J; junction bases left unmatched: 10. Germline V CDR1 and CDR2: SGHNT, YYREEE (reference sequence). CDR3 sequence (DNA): TGTGCCAGCAGCCAGAGGAGGGGACAGGGCAAAGAGACCCAGTACTTC. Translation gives CASSQRRGQGKETQYF.

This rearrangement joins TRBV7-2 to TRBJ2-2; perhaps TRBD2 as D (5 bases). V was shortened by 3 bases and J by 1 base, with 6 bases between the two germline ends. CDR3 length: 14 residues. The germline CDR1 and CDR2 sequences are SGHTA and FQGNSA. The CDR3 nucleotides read TGTGCCAGCAGCTTGAGGGAGAACACCGGGGAGCTGTTTTTT. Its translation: CASSLRENTGELFF. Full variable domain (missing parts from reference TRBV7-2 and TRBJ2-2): GAGVSQSPSNKVTEKGKDVELRCDPISGHTALYWYRQSLGQGLEFLIYFQGNSAPDKSGLPSDRFSAERTGGSVSTLTIQRTQQEDSAVYLCASSLRENTGELFFGEGSRLTVL.